This T cell receptor (beta chain) was captured in a study of regulatory T cells in long-lasting Graves disease. Study background: Disease was considered persistent Graves' disease after over 5 years of antithyroid drugs (with positive TSH receptor antibodies). Overall study findings and caveats: TRBV28, TRBJ1-2 and TRBJ2-5 emerged as the favored segments in persistent disease. Shared public clonotypes totalled roughly 2,500 in persistent patients, compared with around 880 in new patients. Persistent-disease Graves' patients showed less TCR diversity than new cases.

HTBI primers from iRepertoire and Arm-PCR of CDR3 regions yielded the TCR beta libraries. TCRdb independently ran MiXCR on the multiplex PCR reads; one entry per CDR3 protein. The repertoire holds around 460,000 distinct CDR3 sequences, approximately 23% seen once, with around 14% in the top ten. Germline V gene data show CDR1 as SGHTA and CDR2 as FQGTGA. The CDR3 runs 15 residues. Indicated time point: persistent/refractory GD, antithyroid drugs over 5 years with positive TRAb. Researchers made the TCR library from RNA that was extracted from PBMCs. Regarding this clonotype: Its antigen is undetermined. Its ends do not fully match the called genes, so a read error is possible.

The gene calls are TRBV7-3 and TRBJ1-1, with D tentatively TRBD1 (6 bases). The sample was peripheral blood mononuclear cells (PBMCs), taken when the disease was refractory, from a patient treated with antithyroid drugs. This TCR was recovered from a female donor with Graves disease. The CDR3 nucleotides are TGTGCCGGCAGCTTAGAGGGACAACAGAACACTGAAGCTTTCTTT. It encodes CAGSLEGQQNTEAFF.